The rows below give T cell receptor beta chains drawn from one sample of a study of shared clonotypes between healthy human individuals. Assay: immunoSEQ multiplex PCR; the TCRdb copy retains only in-frame clones and omits some. Of about 1 million clones in the sample, about 74% are singletons; the top ten hold roughly 1.5%. Sequencing was carried out using memory CD4+ T cells sorted from blood. The receptors were gathered from a man between 18 and 29 years old in good health. The CDR3 runs from the conserved cysteine through the conserved F or W. The D gene is left open where the match is weak. Expanded clones get a size class; other rows say once, few or many, or leave the size out.

v_gene	j_gene	d_gene	abundance	len	CDR3aa	CDR3nt
TRBV27	TRBJ1-3	TRBD1	-	15	CASSMTGFEGNTIYF	TGTGCCAGCAGTATGACAGGGTTTGAAGGAAACACCATATATTTT
TRBV11-2	TRBJ2-7	TRBD1	-	16	CASSLQSGTGTYEQYF	TGTGCCAGCAGCTTACAATCCGGGACAGGGACCTACGAGCAGTACTTC
TRBV28	TRBJ2-1	TRBD2	-	13	CASTRGGANEQFF	TGTGCCAGCACCCGCGGGGGGGCAAATGAGCAGTTCTTC
TRBV2	TRBJ1-1	TRBD1	-	14	CASSRGRGVTEAFF	TGTGCCAGCAGTAGGGGGCGCGGGGTCACTGAAGCTTTCTTT
TRBV29-1	TRBJ2-7	TRBD1	-	13	CSASQGPVNEQYF	TGCAGCGCATCACAGGGGCCAGTCAACGAGCAGTACTTC
TRBV10-3	TRBJ2-5	TRBD2	-	16	CAISAGLAGGQETQYF	TGTGCCATCAGTGCGGGACTAGCGGGGGGGCAAGAGACCCAGTACTTC
TRBV5-1	TRBJ2-3	-	once	14	CASSSDSSTDTQYF	TGCGCCAGCAGCTCTGACTCTAGCACAGATACGCAGTATTTT
TRBV10-3	TRBJ2-7	-	-	13	CAISESGVAEQYF	TGTGCCATCAGTGAGTCGGGGGTTGCCGAGCAGTACTTC
TRBV28	TRBJ1-5	-	-	14	CASSLSYSNQPQHF	TGTGCCAGCAGTTTAAGTTATAGCAATCAGCCCCAGCATTTT
TRBV21-1	TRBJ1-2	-	-	19	CASSKEIGRTGEEDYGYTF	TGTGCCAGCAGCAAGGAGATTGGGCGTACAGGGGAAGAGGACTATGGCTACACCTTC
TRBV27	TRBJ2-3	-	-	13	CASTEYSTDTQYF	TGTGCCAGCACCGAATACTCCACAGATACGCAGTATTTT
TRBV10-3	TRBJ1-5	-	-	13	CAISGRDNQPQHF	TGTGCCATCAGTGGACGCGATAATCAGCCCCAGCATTTT
TRBV7-6	TRBJ2-2	TRBD2	-	17	CASSLGGAGGPIGELFF	TGTGCCAGCAGCTTAGGAGGTGCGGGGGGGCCGATCGGGGAGCTGTTTTTT
TRBV5-4	TRBJ1-2	-	-	14	CASSPRGSNYGYTF	TGTGCCAGCAGCCCCCGGGGGAGTAACTATGGCTACACCTTC
TRBV5-1	TRBJ2-5	-	-	15	CASSLGDPRAETQYF	TGCGCCAGCAGCTTGGGGGACCCTCGGGCGGAAACCCAGTACTTC
TRBV28	TRBJ2-5	-	-	14	CARATPGKKETQYF	TGTGCCAGAGCGACGCCGGGAAAAAAAGAGACCCAGTACTTC
TRBV6-5	TRBJ2-7	-	-	11	CASSYHGEQYF	TGTGCCAGCAGTTACCACGGAGAGCAGTACTTC
TRBV20-1	TRBJ2-7	-	-	11	CSARGAYEQYF	TGCAGTGCTAGAGGCGCCTACGAGCAGTACTTC
TRBV7-2	TRBJ2-1	-	-	13	CASSLGPVGEQFF	TGTGCCAGCAGCTTAGGGCCGGTAGGTGAGCAGTTCTTC
TRBV27	TRBJ1-4	-	few	16	CASKAGRRWANEKLFF	TGTGCCAGCAAGGCTGGTCGGAGGTGGGCTAATGAAAAACTGTTTTTT
TRBV16	TRBJ2-7	TRBD1	-	15	CASSQSAQGASEQYF	TGTGCCAGCAGCCAATCGGCCCAGGGGGCTAGCGAGCAGTACTTC
TRBV7-2	TRBJ1-4	TRBD1	many	18	CASSPGQDPIWTNEKLFF	TGTGCCAGCAGCCCCGGACAGGACCCTATATGGACTAATGAAAAACTGTTTTTT
TRBV13	TRBJ2-7	-	-	15	CASSLGREGRYEQYF	TGTGCCAGCAGCTTAGGAAGAGAGGGACGTTACGAGCAGTACTTC
TRBV5-1	TRBJ2-6	TRBD1	-	17	CASSFGQGGPGANVLTF	TGCGCCAGCAGCTTCGGACAGGGAGGCCCTGGGGCCAACGTCCTGACTTTC
TRBV18	TRBJ2-7	-	-	14	CASSPPGVSYEQYF	TGTGCCAGCTCACCACCGGGGGTCTCCTACGAGCAGTACTTC
TRBV2	TRBJ1-5	-	few	15	CASRDRRGPNQPQHF	TGTGCCAGCAGAGACCGGCGGGGGCCTAATCAGCCCCAGCATTTT
TRBV18	TRBJ1-5	TRBD1	-	15	CASSPLPGGNQPQHF	TGTGCCAGCTCACCACTACCAGGGGGAAATCAGCCCCAGCATTTT
TRBV5-5	TRBJ2-1	-	many	15	CASSSHPDRLNEQFF	TGTGCCAGCAGCTCCCACCCTGACAGACTCAATGAGCAGTTCTTC
TRBV7-6	TRBJ1-2	-	-	15	CASSLALGPSNGYTF	TGTGCCAGCAGCTTAGCGCTGGGGCCTTCGAATGGCTACACCTTC
TRBV28	TRBJ1-3	-	-	15	CASSPDRISGNTIYF	TGTGCCAGCAGCCCGGACAGAATCTCTGGAAACACCATATATTTT
TRBV7-7	TRBJ2-7	-	-	13	CASSPRRGGEQYF	TGTGCTAGCAGCCCTAGGAGAGGGGGCGAGCAGTACTTC
TRBV30	TRBJ2-1	TRBD2	-	17	CAWSVQYGRASGNEQFF	TGTGCCTGGAGTGTACAGTACGGGAGGGCCTCGGGGAATGAGCAGTTCTTC
TRBV27	TRBJ1-2	TRBD1	many	15	CASSYQQGTNYGYTF	TGTGCCAGCAGTTACCAACAGGGGACGAACTATGGCTACACCTTC
TRBV5-1	TRBJ2-5	TRBD2	-	15	CASSGPSGRVETQYF	TGCGCCAGCAGCGGACCGAGCGGGAGGGTCGAGACCCAGTACTTC
TRBV6-6	TRBJ1-1	-	few	12	CASRPGGAEAFF	TGTGCCAGCAGGCCCGGGGGAGCTGAAGCTTTCTTT
TRBV18	TRBJ2-5	TRBD1	-	13	CASSRQGKETQYF	TGTGCCAGCTCACGACAGGGTAAAGAGACCCAGTACTTC
TRBV29-1	TRBJ2-7	TRBD1	-	14	CSVQGASRTYEQYF	TGCAGCGTACAGGGGGCGAGTAGGACCTACGAGCAGTACTTC
TRBV28	TRBJ2-7	TRBD2	-	14	CASSLASGSGEQYF	TGTGCCAGCAGTTTAGCCAGCGGGAGTGGCGAGCAGTACTTC
TRBV19	TRBJ2-5	-	-	15	CASSRGTYSEETQYF	TGTGCCAGTAGTAGGGGGACCTACAGCGAAGAGACCCAGTACTTC
TRBV4-3	TRBJ2-3	-	once	16	CASSHSPGLTTDTQYF	TGCGCCAGCAGCCATTCTCCGGGACTGACCACAGATACGCAGTATTTT
TRBV7-2	TRBJ2-3	-	-	14	CASSLVLVTDTQYF	TGTGCCAGCAGCTTAGTTTTGGTAACGGATACGCAGTATTTT
TRBV11-2	TRBJ1-1	-	-	13	CASSWGRNTEAFF	TGTGCCAGCAGCTGGGGGCGGAACACTGAAGCTTTCTTT
TRBV5-5	TRBJ2-7	TRBD2	-	15	CASSEVGLAVYEQYF	TGTGCCAGCAGCGAGGTAGGACTAGCGGTCTACGAGCAGTACTTC
TRBV7-2	TRBJ2-3	-	-	13	CASSIPSTDTQYF	TGTGCCAGCAGCATCCCTAGCACAGATACGCAGTATTTT
TRBV11-3	TRBJ2-5	-	once	13	CASSLATGETQYF	TGTGCCAGCAGCTTAGCCACGGGGGAGACCCAGTACTTC
TRBV12-5	TRBJ2-1	-	-	16	CASGFDDGVGYNEQFF	TGTGCTAGTGGCTTTGATGACGGAGTAGGCTACAATGAGCAGTTCTTC
TRBV4-3	TRBJ2-7	TRBD2	-	19	CASSQGVVGGGGPTYEQYF	TGCGCCAGCAGCCAAGGGGTCGTTGGCGGCGGGGGGCCCACCTACGAGCAGTACTTC